This TCR beta chain was profiled in a study of blood T cell repertoires in COVID-19. Methods used by the authors: Amplification from reference gene primers served as the basis for estimated nucleated cell counts. Libraries were prepared by immunoSEQ multiplex PCR; TCRdb keeps only in-frame clonotypes and omits some of them. Clone size and the V and J calls come from that table; the DNA yielded D and trimming. The sample carries 350,000 to 450,000 clones, approximately 86% recorded once. V lost 5 bases to trimming and J lost 8 bases; unmatched junction nucleotides: 6. CDR3 length: 13 amino acids. Looked up from germline, CDR1 is MNHEY and CDR2 is SMNVEV (reference sequence).

The sample consisted of peripheral blood. The chain employs TRBV27 and TRBJ1-2; TRBD1 aligns across 9 bases. This TCR derives from a woman in her sixties or seventies with COVID-19, enrolled during active disease. CDR3 DNA sequence: TGTGCCAGCAGTCTAACGGGGACAGGGGGCTACACCTTC. Residues: CASSLTGTGGYTF.